Below, 32 T cell receptor beta chains from the same sample are listed, as sequenced in a study of blood T cell repertoires in COVID-19. Libraries were prepared by immunoSEQ multiplex PCR; TCRdb keeps only in-frame clonotypes and omits some of them. The sample has 250,000 or so clones; 87% are singletons. Sequenced material: PBMCs or T cells enriched from blood (not recorded which). The receptors shown here come from a man under 40 who had recovered from COVID-19.

This clone occurred a few times. V is TRBV6-6 and J is TRBJ2-7, with unresolved D. CDR3 length: 13 amino acids. The germline V gene encodes CDR1 MNHNY and CDR2 SVGAGI (reference sequence). Trimming left V 2 bases short and J 6 bases short, with 11 bases between. CDR3: CASSYNTPAEQYF. The CDR3 DNA sequence: TGTGCCAGCAGTTACAATACTCCCGCCGAGCAGTACTTC.

Turning to this clone: The junction departs from the called germline gene at one end, perhaps through a read error. The chain combines TRBV5-8 with TRBJ1-6, with 9 bases matching TRBD1. Germline CDR1 SGHTS, CDR2 YDEGEE. The CDR3 has 15 amino acids. CDR3 coding DNA: TGTGCCAGCACCTTGACCGGGACAGGGAATTCACCCCTCCACTTT. Protein product: CASTLTGTGNSPLHF.

The chain employs TRBV5-3 and TRBJ2-1; 11 positions match TRBD2. TRBV5-3 qualifies as an ORF whose function is uncertain. V lost 3 bases to trimming and J lost 5 bases; unmatched junction nucleotides: 13. CDR3 size: 18 residues. The CDR3 sequence is CARSSTPSGGQINNEQFF. CDR3 coding DNA: TGTGCCAGAAGCTCGACACCTAGCGGGGGGCAAATAAACAATGAGCAGTTCTTC.

The chain uses TRBV7-6 and TRBJ2-5, with 8 bases identical to TRBD1. Germline loops: CDR1 SGHVS, CDR2 FNYEAQ. The CDR3 consists of 13 residues. J was trimmed by 6 bases and V by 5 bases; bases with no gene match: 5. The CDR3: CASSPGGIKTQYF. DNA for the CDR3: TGTGCCAGCAGCCCAGGGGGCATCAAGACCCAGTACTTC.

CDR3: CASSHLDRDEQYF. The CDR3 DNA reads as TGTGCCAGCAGCCACCTCGACAGGGACGAGCAGTACTTC. This sequence joins TRBV13 and TRBJ2-7; 7 bases line up with TRBD1. The V and J ends lost 5 bases and 5 bases, in that order; junction bases with no gene match: 6. CDR3 length: 13 residues. Germline V lookup: CDR1 PRHDT, CDR2 FYEKMQ (reference sequence).

V usage is TRBV7-2 and J usage is TRBJ1-5; no firm D call. The germline V gene encodes CDR1 SGHTA and CDR2 FQGNSA. Trimming cost V 4 bases and J 0 bases, with 10 bases left between them. This CDR3 has 15 residues. The CDR3 sequence: CASSSNSYSNQPQHF. In DNA form, the CDR3 reads TGTGCCAGCAGCTCGAACTCTTATAGCAATCAGCCCCAGCATTTT.

The rearrangement joins TRBV30 to TRBJ2-1; 13 positions agree with TRBD2. The V gene's germline CDR1 is GTSNPN and CDR2 SVGIG (reference sequence). V shed 4 bases and J 8 bases; nucleotides not matched to a gene: 5. The CDR3 is 14 residues long. CDR3 in amino acids: CAWKPGLAGYEQFF. CDR3 DNA: TGTGCCTGGAAACCGGGACTAGCGGGATATGAGCAGTTCTTC.

CDR3 loop: CSVFTPGTVGANYGYTF. The DNA of the CDR3 is TGCAGCGTTTTCACTCCCGGGACAGTGGGGGCCAACTATGGCTACACCTTC. The chain recombines TRBV29-1 with TRBJ1-2; 7 bases map to TRBD1. Germline V gene sequence: CDR1 SQVTM, CDR2 ANQGSEA. The CDR3 sequence is 17 residues long. The ends lost 5 bases at V and 2 bases at J; junction bases unmatched: 17.

The chain uses TRBV20-1 and TRBJ1-4; D gene ambiguous. The germline V gene has CDR1 DFQATT and CDR2 SNEGSKA (reference sequence). The germline V and J ends were trimmed by 6 bases and 9 bases, with 11 bases remaining between them. This CDR3 region has 11 residues. As DNA, the CDR3 is TGCAGTGCCTCGGGGAGCCAAAAACTGTTTTTT. Protein: CSASGSQKLFF.

This chain uses TRBV11-2 with TRBJ2-7, with D possibly matching TRBD1 (6 bases). Germline V gives CDR1 SGHAT, CDR2 FQNNGV. V lost 8 bases to trimming and J lost 6 bases, with 14 bases between them. This CDR3 has 12 amino acids. CDR3 sequence: CASGPDSAEQYF. The DNA of the CDR3 is TGTGCCAGCGGACCGGACAGTGCCGAGCAGTACTTC.

The V call is TRBV28, the J call TRBJ1-6; TRBD1 is a possible D gene (5 bases). The CDR3 spans 13 residues. Trimming left V 4 bases short and J 6 bases short, with 7 bases between. Germline V CDR1 and CDR2: MDHEN, SYDVKM. The CDR3 DNA follows: TGTGCCAGCAGTTCCAGGGCTAATTCACCCCTCCACTTT. It specifies CASSSRANSPLHF.

The rearrangement uses TRBV19 and TRBJ1-3; D gene unclear. Trimming shortened V by 7 bases and J by 4 bases, and 11 bases separated the two germline ends. This CDR3 is built from 13 residues. Germline CDR1 is LNHDA and CDR2 is SQIVND (reference sequence). CDR3 DNA sequence: TGTGCCAGTACCCGCGAGCCGGGAAACACCATATATTTT. Residues: CASTREPGNTIYF.

V gene TRBV4-1 combines with J gene TRBJ2-1; TRBD2 matches at 12 bases. CDR1 and CDR2 (germline): MGHRA, YSYEKL. This CDR3 spans 16 amino acids. V gave up 2 bases and J gave up 5 bases; unmatched junction bases: 4. The CDR3 region has the DNA TGCGCCAGCAGCCAAAACCCTAGCGGGGGGGACAATGAGCAGTTCTTC. It is translated as CASSQNPSGGDNEQFF.

This clone has only one observation. The chain has TRBV5-4 and TRBJ1-4; tentatively, D is TRBD1 (5 bases). From germline, CDR1 is SGHNT and CDR2 YYREEE (reference sequence). With 0 bases removed from V and 0 bases from J, the gap between germline ends came to 9 bases. The CDR3 is made up of 16 amino acids. CDR3 loop: CASSLAGGTTNEKLFF. The CDR3 region has the DNA TGTGCCAGCAGCTTGGCCGGGGGTACAACTAATGAAAAACTGTTTTTT. The full variable domain, completed using reference TRBV5-4 and TRBJ1-4, is ETGVTQSPTHLIKTRGQQVTLRCSSQSGHNTVSWYQQALGQGPQFIFQYYREEENGRGNFPPRFSGLQFPNYSSELNVNALELDDSALYLCASSLAGGTTNEKLFFGSGTQLSVL.

CDR3 sequence: CASSQDRATSYNEQFF. The CDR3 DNA reads as TGCGCCAGCAGCCAGGACAGGGCGACCTCCTACAATGAGCAGTTCTTC. V and J are TRBV4-3 and TRBJ2-1; 8 bases map to TRBD1. J gave up 0 bases and V 3 bases, and 4 bases lay outside the gene matches. The CDR3 contains 16 residues. Germline CDR1 LGHNA, CDR2 YSLEER.

The chain uses TRBV7-9 and TRBJ1-3; D gene uncertain. V was cut by 1 base and J by 0 bases, with 10 bases left in between. This CDR3 spans 16 amino acids. Per the germline V gene, CDR1 is SEHNR and CDR2 is FQNEAQ (reference sequence). The DNA of the CDR3 is TGTGCCAGCAGCTTAGATGGGCCCTTCTCTGGAAACACCATATATTTT. Protein sequence: CASSLDGPFSGNTIYF. Full variable domain (missing parts from reference TRBV7-9 and TRBJ1-3): DTGVSQNPRHKITKRGQNVTFRCDPISEHNRLYWYRQTLGQGPEFLTYFQNEAQLEKSRLLSDRFSAERPKGSFSTLEIQRTEQGDSAMYLCASSLDGPFSGNTIYFGEGSWLTVV.

The J gene is TRBJ1-2, the V gene TRBV28; 10 nucleotides align to TRBD1. V was clipped by 5 bases and J by 3 bases; unmatched bases: 6. CDR3 length: 15 amino acids. CDR1 and CDR2 (germline): MDHEN, SYDVKM. The CDR3 region is CASSPGTGEDYGYTF. CDR3 coding DNA: TGTGCCAGCAGTCCTGGGACAGGGGAGGACTATGGCTACACCTTC.

The chain combines TRBV5-1 with TRBJ1-4, with 9 bases matching TRBD1. Germline lookup yields CDR1 SGHRS and CDR2 YFSETQ. Trimming cost V 4 bases and J 6 bases; bases outside gene matches: 13. The CDR3 sequence is 17 residues long. The CDR3 protein is CASSVKPPGQGDEKLFF. In nucleotides, the CDR3 is TGCGCCAGCAGCGTTAAACCCCCGGGACAGGGTGATGAAAAACTGTTTTTT. The full variable domain, its missing parts supplied by reference TRBV5-1 and TRBJ1-4, is KAGVTQTPRYLIKTRGQQVTLSCSPISGHRSVSWYQQTPGQGLQFLFEYFSETQRNKGNFPGRFSGRQFSNSRSEMNVSTLELGDSALYLCASSVKPPGQGDEKLFFGSGTQLSVL.

This chain connects TRBV5-1 to TRBJ1-2; 11 positions match TRBD1. The CDR3 runs 14 residues. Germline V lookup: CDR1 SGHRS, CDR2 YFSETQ. Losses at the gene ends were 5 bases for V and 6 bases for J; bases not matched to a gene: 6. For the CDR3, the DNA is TGCGCCAGCAGGCCCGGGACAGGGGGAAATGGCTACACCTTC. This translates into CASRPGTGGNGYTF.

V usage is TRBV6-6 and J usage is TRBJ1-5; D might be TRBD1 (5 bases). The CDR3 loop spans 13 amino acids. Germline lookup yields CDR1 MNHNY and CDR2 SVGAGI (reference sequence). The V gene lost 2 bases and the J gene lost 3 bases, with 5 bases spanning the gap. The CDR3: CASSYGANQPQHF. As DNA, the CDR3 is TGTGCCAGCAGTTACGGGGCCAATCAGCCCCAGCATTTT.

The chain joins TRBV2 to TRBJ1-1; a possible D gene is TRBD1 (6 bases). Germline V gene data show CDR1 as SNHLY and CDR2 as FYNNEI. The CDR3 totals 16 residues. Deletions cut 6 bases from V and 0 bases from J, with 17 bases between. The CDR3 DNA follows: TGTGCCAGCAGGGCTCAGACAGGCGCCATGAACACTGAAGCTTTCTTT. This translates into CASRAQTGAMNTEAFF.

V usage is TRBV4-1 and J usage is TRBJ2-1, with TRBD2 matching over 8 bases. From germline, CDR1 is MGHRA and CDR2 YSYEKL. Losses at the gene ends were 4 bases for V and 5 bases for J; bases not matched to a gene: 4. The CDR3 is 14 amino acids. The CDR3 is CASSLTSGNNEQFF. DNA of the CDR3: TGCGCCAGCAGCCTCACTAGCGGCAACAATGAGCAGTTCTTC.

The J gene is TRBJ2-7, the V gene TRBV19, with 12 bases that match TRBD2. CDR1 and CDR2 from the germline V gene are LNHDA and SQIVND (reference sequence). V was pared by 10 bases and J by 4 bases, with 5 bases of the junction left unmatched. This CDR3 spans 13 amino acids. The CDR3, as DNA: TGTGCCACCACTAGCGGGAGGCAGTACGAGCAGTACTTC. Its translation is CATTSGRQYEQYF.

The rearrangement links TRBV5-1 to TRBJ1-6; 12 positions match TRBD1. CDR3 length: 16 residues. Germline V lookup: CDR1 SGHRS, CDR2 YFSETQ. V was clipped by 5 bases and J by 7 bases; unmatched bases: 7. CDR3 residues: CASRGTGGAFNSPLHF. Written as DNA, the CDR3 is TGCGCCAGCAGGGGGACAGGGGGCGCTTTCAATTCACCCCTCCACTTT.

V and J are TRBV7-6 and TRBJ2-5, with D unresolved. The CDR3 sequence is 14 residues long. The V gene lost 1 base and the J gene lost 5 bases, with 11 bases spanning the gap. The germline V gene encodes CDR1 SGHVS and CDR2 FNYEAQ. The CDR3 bases are TGTGCCAGCAGCTTAGTGGTCCTCGGGGAGACCCAGTACTTC. Amino acids: CASSLVVLGETQYF.

V and J are TRBV12-3 or TRBV12-4 and TRBJ1-6, with D unresolved. The CDR3 is made up of 11 amino acids. V lost 6 bases to trimming and J lost 10 bases, with 7 bases between them. The CDR3 region has the DNA TGTGCCAGCAGGGCAGAATCACCCCTCCACTTT. This encodes CASRAESPLHF.

This chain uses TRBV5-1 with TRBJ1-2, with a tentative D call TRBD1 (6 bases). V was shortened by 3 bases and J by 0 bases, with 9 bases between the two germline ends. The V gene's germline CDR1 is SGHRS and CDR2 YFSETQ. The CDR3 is 14 amino acids. The DNA of the CDR3 is TGCGCCAGCAGCTCGTGGGGGCCTAACTATGGCTACACCTTC. Translation: CASSSWGPNYGYTF.

The rearrangement links TRBV7-9 to TRBJ1-1; 7 positions agree with TRBD1. Germline assignment: CDR1 SEHNR and CDR2 FQNEAQ (reference sequence). The length of the CDR3 is 16 residues. Losses at the gene ends were 5 bases for V and 0 bases for J; bases not matched to a gene: 9. The DNA of the CDR3 is TGTGCCAGCAGCACAGGGGTTAGGGGATTGAACACTGAAGCTTTCTTT. This encodes CASSTGVRGLNTEAFF.

The CDR3 bases are TGTGCCAGCAGTGAAGGAGGGGTTAACTATGGCTACACCTTC. Residues: CASSEGGVNYGYTF. The gene calls are TRBV25-1 and TRBJ1-2; the D gene is possibly TRBD1 (5 bases). In germline, CDR1 is MGHDK, CDR2 SYGVNS. V gave up 2 bases and J gave up 1 base, with 8 bases separating them. The CDR3 is 14 amino acids.

This clone was seen once. This rearrangement joins TRBV30 to TRBJ1-6; D is possibly TRBD1 (5 bases). The CDR3 extends over 17 amino acids. V lost 1 base and J 8 bases, leaving 21 bases between the germline ends. The germline V gene has CDR1 GTSNPN and CDR2 SVGIG (reference sequence). This CDR3 reads CAWSEVGGDSRDSPLHF. The CDR3, as DNA: TGTGCCTGGAGTGAAGTGGGAGGAGACAGTCGGGATTCACCCCTCCACTTT.

CDR3 DNA: TGTGCCAGCAGCCTCAGGACAGGGGTCGAGCAGTACTTC. Translating gives CASSLRTGVEQYF. The V and J genes are TRBV3-1 (or the pseudogene TRBV3-2) and TRBJ2-7; TRBD1 matches at 9 bases. The CDR3 runs to 13 residues. The germline V gene has CDR1 LGHDT and CDR2 YNNKEL (reference sequence). J lost 6 bases, V lost 4 bases, and 4 bases had no gene match.

Turning to this clone: Other DNA sequences in the same sample also yield this CDR3. The genes are TRBV28 and TRBJ1-2; 10 bases align to TRBD1. CDR3 size: 13 residues. Unmatched junction bases numbered 1, after V lost 4 bases and J lost 5 bases. CDR1 is MDHEN, CDR2 SYDVKM, per germline. CDR3 in amino acids: CASSSGQGYGYTF. In DNA, the CDR3 is TGTGCCAGCAGTTCGGGACAGGGGTATGGCTACACCTTC.